This entry lists 2 T cell receptor beta chains sequenced from one sample in a study of beta chain features in type 1 diabetes. The investigators reverse transcribed all of the isolated RNA, so they sequenced expressed TCRB transcripts. Produced via immunoSEQ multiplex PCR; TCRdb's table is partial and in-frame only. The table lists about 290,000 clones, 8% of them singletons. What was sequenced was central memory CD4+ T cells from blood. The source is a woman aged 18-29 years in good health.

This clone was detected a few times. The chain links TRBV6-5 to TRBJ1-2, with D unresolved. The CDR3 has 15 amino acids. V shed 2 bases and J shed 4 bases, with 14 bases lying between them. Germline values: CDR1 MNHEY, CDR2 SVGAGI. DNA of the CDR3: TGTGCCAGCAGTTACCGAGGCGCTACGGGCTATGGCTACACCTTC. It codes for CASSYRGATGYGYTF.

This clone came up many times. The chain couples TRBV6-5 to TRBJ1-5, with D unclear. The V end lost 6 bases, the J end lost 3 bases, and 9 bases lay between the germline ends. This CDR3 region has 13 residues. Looked up from germline, CDR1 is MNHEY and CDR2 is SVGAGI. CDR3 in amino acids: CASSPRFNQPQHF. In DNA form, the CDR3 reads TGTGCCAGCAGCCCTCGCTTCAATCAGCCCCAGCATTTT.